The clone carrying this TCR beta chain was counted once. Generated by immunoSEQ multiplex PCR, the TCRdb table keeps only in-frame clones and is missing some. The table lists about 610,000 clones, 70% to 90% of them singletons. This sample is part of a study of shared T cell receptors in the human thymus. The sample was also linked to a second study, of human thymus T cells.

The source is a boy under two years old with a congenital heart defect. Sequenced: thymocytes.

DNA of the CDR3: TGTGCCAGCAGCCCCCCGAGACTAGCGTCCGAGCAGTACTTC. Its translation: CASSPPRLASEQYF. This rearrangement joins TRBV4-2 to TRBJ2-7, with 8 bases aligning to TRBD2. J lost 6 bases, V lost 4 bases, and 8 bases had no gene match. CDR1 is LGHNA and CDR2 is YNFKEQ in the germline V gene. The CDR3 runs 14 residues.